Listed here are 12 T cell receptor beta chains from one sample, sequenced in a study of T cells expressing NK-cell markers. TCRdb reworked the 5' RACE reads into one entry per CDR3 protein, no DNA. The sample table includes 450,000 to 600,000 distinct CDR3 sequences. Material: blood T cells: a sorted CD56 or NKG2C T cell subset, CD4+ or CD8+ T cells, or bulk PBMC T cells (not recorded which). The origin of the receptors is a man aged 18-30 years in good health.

The CDR3 is CASSLFMTDEQYF. The rearrangement joins TRBV28 to TRBJ2-7; the D call of TRBD1 rests on TCRdb alone, since no DNA is present to check it. CDR1 and CDR2 (germline): MDHEN, SYDVKM. This CDR3 is 13 amino acids long. Supplemented by reference TRBV28 and TRBJ2-7, the full variable domain reads DVKVTQSSRYLVKRTGEKVFLECVQDMDHENMFWYRQDPGLGLRLIYFSYDVKMKEKGDIPEGYSVSREKKERFSLILESASTNQTSMYLCASSLFMTDEQYFGPGTRLTVT.

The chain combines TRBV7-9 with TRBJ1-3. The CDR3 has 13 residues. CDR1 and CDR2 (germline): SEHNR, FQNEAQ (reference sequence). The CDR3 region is CASSTRTADTIYF.

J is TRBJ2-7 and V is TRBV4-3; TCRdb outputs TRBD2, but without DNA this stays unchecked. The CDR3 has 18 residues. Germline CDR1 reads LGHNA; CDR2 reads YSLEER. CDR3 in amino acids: CASSQDGTSGGYSYEQYF.

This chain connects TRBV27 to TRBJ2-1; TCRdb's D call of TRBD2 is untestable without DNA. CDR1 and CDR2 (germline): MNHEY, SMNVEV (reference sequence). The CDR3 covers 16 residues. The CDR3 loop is CASSPKMDLPYNEQFF.

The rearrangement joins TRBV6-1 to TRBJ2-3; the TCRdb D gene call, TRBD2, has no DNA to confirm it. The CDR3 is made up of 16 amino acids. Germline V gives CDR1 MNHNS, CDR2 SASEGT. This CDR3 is CASSGLAGLSTDTQYF.

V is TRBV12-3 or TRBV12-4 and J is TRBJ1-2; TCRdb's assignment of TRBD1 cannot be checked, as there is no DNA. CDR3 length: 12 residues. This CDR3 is CASSWGDRGYTF.

The CDR3 here is CASSLNGGQAYEQYF. This rearrangement joins TRBV7-3 to TRBJ2-7; TCRdb indicates TRBD1, and absent DNA this call remains unverified. CDR3 length: 15 amino acids. From germline, CDR1 is SGHTA and CDR2 FQGTGA.

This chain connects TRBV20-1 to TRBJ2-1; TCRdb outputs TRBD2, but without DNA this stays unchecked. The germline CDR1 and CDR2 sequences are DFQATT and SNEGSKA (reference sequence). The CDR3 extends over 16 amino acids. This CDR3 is CSARNEKGLLFNEQFF.

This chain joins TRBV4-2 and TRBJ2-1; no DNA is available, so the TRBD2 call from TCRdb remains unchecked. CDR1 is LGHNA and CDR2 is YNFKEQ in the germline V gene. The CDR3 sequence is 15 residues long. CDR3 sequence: CASSQDRAAHNEQFF.

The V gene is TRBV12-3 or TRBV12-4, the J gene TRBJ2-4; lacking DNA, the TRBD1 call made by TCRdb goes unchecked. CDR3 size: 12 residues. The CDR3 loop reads CASSPQGALQYF.

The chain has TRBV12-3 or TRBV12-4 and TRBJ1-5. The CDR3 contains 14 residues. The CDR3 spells CASSDIGRDQPQHF.

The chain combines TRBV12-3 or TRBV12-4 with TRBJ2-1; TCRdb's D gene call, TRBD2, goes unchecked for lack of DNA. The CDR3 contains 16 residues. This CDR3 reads CASSLGANSILNEQFF.